Listed here are 8 T cell receptor beta chains from one sample, sequenced in a study of molecular identifiers for immune sequencing clone quantification. TCRdb re-called the PCR reads through MiXCR, storing one row per CDR3 protein. The sample consists of 20,000 or so distinct CDR3 sequences, about 20% of them appearing once. The sequenced sample was naive CD8+ T cells from blood, with Jurkat cell RNA spiked in. As for subset: FACS-sorted CD8+CD4-CCR7+CD45RA+ naive T cells. These receptors all stem from a human donor in good health. Some libraries in this study had Jurkat cell RNA spiked in.

As for this clonotype: This may be a read error, as it is one base from a much larger clone. This chain joins TRBV6-5 and TRBJ2-1; D is perhaps TRBD1 or TRBD2 (5 bases each). The CDR3 is 13 amino acids. Germline V CDR1 and CDR2: MNHEY, SVGAGI. The CDR3 reads CASKFRGSNERFF. CDR3 coding DNA: TGTGCCAGCAAATTCCGGGGCTCCAATGAGCGGTTCTTC.

The chain uses TRBV28 and TRBJ1-6; D possibly corresponds to TRBD1 (6 bases). V was pared by 6 bases and J by 3 bases, with 9 bases between. Germline-derived CDR1 and CDR2 are MDHEN and SYDVKM. The CDR3 is made up of 14 amino acids. The CDR3 bases are TGTGCCAGCAGATCAGGGGTCTATAATTCACCCCTCCACTTT. This translates into CASRSGVYNSPLHF.

In its sample, this clonotype was seen many times. The chain uses TRBV4-2 and TRBJ2-6; 8 bases agree with TRBD1. Germline CDR1 is LGHNA and CDR2 is YNFKEQ. The CDR3 spans 21 residues. The junction had 13 bases not matched to a gene; V was cut back by 0 bases and J by 0 bases. The CDR3 nucleotides are TGTGCCAGCAGCCAAGAGGTGGTTAGGGGACAGGAGAGCTCTGGGGCCAACGTCCTGACTTTC. Amino acids: CASSQEVVRGQESSGANVLTF.

This clonotype was seen more than once but under ten times. The gene calls are TRBV3-1 and TRBJ2-2; 8 nucleotides align to TRBD2. The CDR3 extends over 16 amino acids. After removal of 0 bases from V and 8 bases from J, the junction contained 8 bases not matched to a gene. Germline CDR1 is LGHDT and CDR2 is YNNKEL (reference sequence). The CDR3 nucleotides are TGTGCCAGCAGCCAAGAAGCTGTAGCGGGATCTGGGGAGCTGTTTTTT. Encoded protein: CASSQEAVAGSGELFF.

At least ten counts were recorded for this clonotype. CDR3 DNA sequence: TGTGCCAGCATCAGGATGGCGGGAGAGTACAATGAGCAGTTCTTC. It is translated as CASIRMAGEYNEQFF. The rearrangement uses TRBV7-8 and TRBJ2-1; TRBD2 agrees at 7 bases. CDR1 SGHVS and CDR2 FQNEAQ come from the germline V gene. This CDR3 comprises 15 residues. Unmatched junction bases numbered 10, after V lost 7 bases and J lost 4 bases.

This clonotype was recorded a few times. J is TRBJ2-1 and V is TRBV14, with D hard to call. The CDR3 contains 15 residues. The V and J ends lost 2 bases and 5 bases respectively, with 13 bases between them. Germline assignment: CDR1 SGHDN and CDR2 FVKESK. DNA for the CDR3: TGTGCCAGCAGCCAAAGGTCGGAGCCGCACAATGAGCAGTTCTTC. It yields the protein CASSQRSEPHNEQFF. Looking up the rest from reference TRBV14 and TRBJ2-1 gives the full variable domain: EAGVTQFPSHSVIEKGQTVTLRCDPISGHDNLYWYRRVMGKEIKFLLHFVKESKQDESGMPNNRFLAERTGGTYSTLKVQPAELEDSGVYFCASSQRSEPHNEQFFGPGTRLTVL.

Turning to this clonotype: A much larger clone is a single base away; this may be a read error. The J gene is TRBJ2-2, the V gene TRBV20-1, with no clear D. Germline V gives CDR1 DFQATT, CDR2 SNEGSKA (reference sequence). Trimming cost V 7 bases and J 4 bases, with 7 bases left between them. CDR3 length equals 11 residues. In DNA, the CDR3 is TGCAGTGTCCCCAGCACCGGGGAGCTGTTTTTT. Protein sequence: CSVPSTGELFF.

Many counts were recorded for this clonotype. The chain recombines TRBV14 with TRBJ2-2; D is perhaps TRBD2 (5 bases). The CDR3 has 13 amino acids. Between the trimmed V and J ends, which lost 4 bases and 5 bases, there was a span of 8 bases. Germline-derived CDR1 and CDR2 are SGHDN and FVKESK. The CDR3 protein is CASSPTGTGELFF. The DNA for the CDR3 is TGTGCCAGCAGCCCGACGGGAACCGGGGAGCTGTTTTTT.